This T cell receptor beta chain came from a study of blood T cell repertoires in COVID-19. Looking at the study overall: Samples of COVID-19 (acute and convalescent) were obtained from the United States, Italy and Spain.

In the authors' methods: The authors estimated nucleated cell counts from reference gene primer amplification. Method: immunoSEQ multiplex PCR; TCRdb's copy keeps in-frame clones and lacks some. The V and J calls and the clone size are those of that table, but D and trimming were determined from the DNA. The sample holds roughly 200,000 clones, around 88% seen once. The CDR3 consists of 15 residues. The germline V gene encodes CDR1 MNHNY and CDR2 SVGAGI (reference sequence). V was shortened by 0 bases and J by 6 bases, with 12 bases between the two germline ends. All enrollees were roughly 18 to 89 years old and from fewer than 30 US areas. Cohort allocation depended upon clinical history that participants reported.

Sequenced: PBMCs or T cells enriched from blood (not recorded which). The chain carries TRBV6-6 and TRBJ1-5, with a weak D call TRBD1 (5 bases). This sequence was found in a woman aged 30 to 39 who had recovered from COVID-19. The CDR3 DNA follows: TGTGCCAGCAGTTACTCCGCAGGTAGGGGTCAGCCCCAGCATTTT. It encodes CASSYSAGRGQPQHF.